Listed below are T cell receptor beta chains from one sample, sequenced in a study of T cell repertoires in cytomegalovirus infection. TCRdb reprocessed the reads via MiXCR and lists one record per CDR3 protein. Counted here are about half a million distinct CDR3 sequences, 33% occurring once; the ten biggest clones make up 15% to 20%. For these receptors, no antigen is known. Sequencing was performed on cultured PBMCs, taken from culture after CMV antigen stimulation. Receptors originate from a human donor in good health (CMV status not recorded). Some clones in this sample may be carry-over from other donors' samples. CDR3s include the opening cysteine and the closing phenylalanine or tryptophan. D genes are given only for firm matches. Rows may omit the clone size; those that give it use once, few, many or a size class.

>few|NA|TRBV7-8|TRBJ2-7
CASSLEGGSAYEQYF
TGTGCCAGCAGCTTAGAAGGTGGAAGCGCCTACGAGCAGTACTTC
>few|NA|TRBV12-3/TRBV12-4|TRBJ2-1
CASGPGALQFF
TGTGCCAGCGGCCCGGGAGCGCTGCAGTTCTTC
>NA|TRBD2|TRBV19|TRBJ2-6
CASSIGLAGGSGANVLTF
TGTGCCAGTAGTATCGGACTAGCGGGAGGCTCTGGGGCCAACGTCCTGACTTTC
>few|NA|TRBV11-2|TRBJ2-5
CASSLDHESYQETQYF
TGTGCCAGCAGCTTAGACCATGAATCGTACCAAGAGACCCAGTACTTC
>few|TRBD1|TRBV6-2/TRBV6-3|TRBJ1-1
CASRLKLGQGALKTEAFF
TGTGCCAGCAGGCTCAAGTTGGGACAGGGGGCGCTTAAGACTGAAGCTTTCTTT
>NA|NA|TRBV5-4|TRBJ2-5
CASSRVGGLQETQYF
TGTGCCAGCAGCCGGGTCGGGGGTTTACAAGAGACCCAGTACTTC
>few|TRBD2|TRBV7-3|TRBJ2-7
CASSSGLAGDYEQYF
TGTGCCAGCAGCTCGGGACTAGCGGGAGACTACGAGCAGTACTTC
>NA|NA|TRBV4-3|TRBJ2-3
CASSSRLLYRRGNTDTQYF
TGCGCCAGCAGCTCACGCCTCCTTTACAGGCGAGGCAACACAGATACGCAGTATTTT
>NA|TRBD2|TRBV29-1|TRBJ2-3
CSVEDLGSGSRTDTQYF
TGCAGCGTTGAAGACTTGGGTAGCGGGAGCCGCACAGATACGCAGTATTTT
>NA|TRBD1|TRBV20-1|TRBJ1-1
CSARAGTGFVNTEAFF
TGCAGTGCTAGGGCCGGGACAGGGTTCGTTAACACTGAAGCTTTCTTT
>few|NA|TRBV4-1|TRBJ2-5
CASSFQEPMFQETQYF
TGCGCCAGCAGCTTCCAAGAACCCATGTTTCAAGAGACCCAGTACTTC
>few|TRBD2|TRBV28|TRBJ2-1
CASSLGLASGEQFF
TGTGCCAGCAGTTTAGGACTAGCGTCTGGGGAGCAGTTCTTC
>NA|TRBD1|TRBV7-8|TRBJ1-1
CASSPSTGGRVNTEAFF
TGTGCCAGCAGCCCATCGACAGGGGGCCGGGTGAACACTGAAGCTTTCTTT
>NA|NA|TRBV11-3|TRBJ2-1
CASSPLLPSFNNEQFF
TGTGCCAGCAGCCCATTACTACCGTCCTTCAACAATGAGCAGTTCTTC
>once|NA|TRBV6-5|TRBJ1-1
CASSYGTGNTEAFF
TGTGCCAGCAGTTACGGCACAGGGAACACTGAAGCTTTCTTT
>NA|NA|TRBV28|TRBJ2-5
CASSFWTGPETQYF
TGTGCCAGCAGTTTCTGGACGGGCCCAGAGACCCAGTACTTC
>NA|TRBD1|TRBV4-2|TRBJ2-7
CASSPGTAMSYEQYF
TGTGCCAGCAGCCCTGGGACAGCGATGTCCTACGAGCAGTACTTC
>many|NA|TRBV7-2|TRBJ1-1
CASSYAGNTEAFF
TGTGCCAGCAGCTACGCAGGGAACACTGAAGCTTTCTTT
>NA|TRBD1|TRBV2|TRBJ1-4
CASKGTGEEKLFF
TGTGCCAGCAAGGGGACAGGGGAAGAAAAACTGTTTTTT
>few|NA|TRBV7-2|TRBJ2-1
CASSARTVGRNEQFF
TGTGCCAGCAGCGCAAGGACTGTCGGAAGGAATGAGCAGTTCTTC
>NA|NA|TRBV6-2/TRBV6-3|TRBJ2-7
CASMGRAPLEQYF
TGTGCCAGCATGGGACGGGCCCCCCTCGAGCAGTACTTC
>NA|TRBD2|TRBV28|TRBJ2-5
CASSSLAGQETQYF
TGTGCCAGCAGCTCCCTAGCGGGCCAAGAGACCCAGTACTTC
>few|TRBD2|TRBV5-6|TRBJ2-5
CASSQREGETQYF
TGTGCCAGCAGCCAGCGGGAGGGAGAGACCCAGTACTTC
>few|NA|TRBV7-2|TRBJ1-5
CASSLEGIGNQPQHF
TGTGCCAGCAGCTTAGAGGGGATCGGCAATCAGCCCCAGCATTTT
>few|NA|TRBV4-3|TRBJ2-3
CASSQEMPGDGDTQYF
TGCGCCAGCAGCCAAGAAATGCCGGGAGACGGAGATACGCAGTATTTT
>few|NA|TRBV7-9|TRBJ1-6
CASSLAGLSNSPLHF
TGTGCCAGCAGCTTAGCCGGACTGAGTAATTCACCCCTCCACTTT
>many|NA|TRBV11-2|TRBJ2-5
CASSYRELQETQYF
TGTGCCAGCAGCTACCGGGAGCTCCAAGAGACCCAGTACTTC
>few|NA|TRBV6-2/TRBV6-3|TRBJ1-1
CASTPTERNTEAFF
TGTGCCAGCACCCCGACAGAAAGGAACACTGAAGCTTTCTTT
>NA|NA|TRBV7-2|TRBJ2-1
CASSLVQTWGNEQFF
TGTGCCAGCAGCTTAGTACAGACTTGGGGCAATGAGCAGTTCTTC
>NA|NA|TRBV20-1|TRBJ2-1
CSASLHNEQFF
TGCAGTGCTAGTTTGCACAATGAGCAGTTCTTC
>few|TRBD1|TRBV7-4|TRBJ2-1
CASIRTGVNEQFF
TGTGCCAGCATCAGGACAGGGGTTAATGAGCAGTTCTTC
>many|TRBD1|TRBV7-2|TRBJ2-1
CASSLVTGGNEQFF
TGTGCCAGCAGCTTAGTTACAGGGGGCAATGAGCAGTTCTTC
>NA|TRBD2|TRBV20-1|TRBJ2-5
CSALKQVAGDQETQYF
TGCAGTGCCCTTAAACAAGTCGCGGGGGACCAAGAGACCCAGTACTTC
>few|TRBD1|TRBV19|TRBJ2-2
CASSILGQGPNTGELFF
TGTGCCAGTAGTATTCTGGGACAGGGACCGAACACCGGGGAGCTGTTTTTT
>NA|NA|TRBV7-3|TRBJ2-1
CASSLGQGGINEQFF
TGTGCCAGCAGCTTAGGTCAAGGGGGGATCAATGAGCAGTTCTTC
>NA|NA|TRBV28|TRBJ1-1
CASAYWGVGKGVTEAFF
TGTGCCAGCGCCTACTGGGGAGTAGGTAAGGGTGTCACTGAAGCTTTCTTT
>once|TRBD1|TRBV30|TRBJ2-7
CAWVRGQGFTYEQYF
TGTGCCTGGGTACGGGGACAGGGGTTTACCTACGAGCAGTACTTC